Sequencing of this T cell receptor (beta chain) was carried out in a study of CD8+CD57+ T cells in acquired aplastic anemia. Study context: Sorted CD4+ and CD8+ cells yielded roughly 3.5 ug of DNA on average.

Patients who underwent sequencing had shown CD8+CD57+ cell expansion by flow cytometry. This CDR3 has 15 residues. Germline lookup yields CDR1 DFQATT and CDR2 SNEGSKA (reference sequence). The ends were cut back, 3 bases at V and 3 bases at J, with 15 bases in the middle. Study outcomes and limitations: Researchers reported that CD8+ Simpson's diversity was not significantly different in patients versus controls.

This clonotype has at least ten counts. Its antigen remains unknown. Profiles of TCR beta VDJ and CDR3 were generated from a genomic DNA template. TCRdb redid the calling of the reads with MiXCR, one entry per CDR3 protein. This sample has approximately 220,000 distinct CDR3 sequences, with about half found just once. The genes are TRBV20-1 and TRBJ1-5, with D possibly matching TRBD1 (6 bases). The sample taken for sequencing was sorted CD4+, CD8+, or CD8+CD57+ T cells (not recorded which) from PBMCs. This clonotype was obtained from a human donor with aplastic anemia. This CDR3 is CSASPDSTYNQPQHF. CDR3 sequence (DNA): TGCAGTGCTAGCCCGGACAGTACCTACAATCAGCCCCAGCATTTT.